This entry lists 25 T cell receptor beta chains sequenced from one sample in a study of blood T cell repertoires in COVID-19. The protocol was immunoSEQ multiplex PCR, while the TCRdb copy is restricted to in-frame clones and leaves out a portion. The table has 400,000 to 500,000 clones, more than 80% seen once. The sequenced material came from peripheral blood. Source of these receptors: a woman aged 30 to 39 with active or convalescent COVID-19.

Note on this clone: One end of the junction is discordant with germline, which a read error may explain. The chain is built from TRBV6-6 and TRBJ2-1, with TRBD1 identical over 7 bases. Germline V gene lookup returns CDR1 MNHNY and CDR2 SVGAGI (reference sequence). The CDR3 covers 13 residues. This CDR3 is CASSYDRDGRRVF. CDR3 nucleotides: TGTGCCAGCAGTTACGACAGGGATGGGAGACGAGTCTTC.

With respect to this clone: The identical CDR3 is also encoded by other nucleotide sequences in the sample. V and J are TRBV27 and TRBJ1-1; D remains unclear. The CDR3 spans 11 residues. From germline, CDR1 is MNHEY and CDR2 SMNVEV (reference sequence). The germline V and J ends were trimmed by 7 bases and 1 base, with 4 bases remaining between them. The CDR3 DNA is TGTGCCAGCATGAGGAACACTGAAGCTTTCTTT. Its translation is CASMRNTEAFF.

The chain's CDR3 is CASSVMGGTHNEQFF. In DNA, the CDR3 is TGTGCCAGCAGCGTAATGGGGGGGACGCACAATGAGCAGTTCTTC. This rearrangement joins TRBV9 to TRBJ2-1; 7 bases line up with TRBD2. The ends lost 1 base at V and 5 bases at J; junction bases unmatched: 6. The CDR3 length is 15 residues. Germline CDR1 SGDLS, CDR2 YYNGEE. Drawing the rest from reference TRBV9 and TRBJ2-1, the complete variable domain is DSGVTQTPKHLITATGQRVTLRCSPRSGDLSVYWYQQSLDQGLQFLIQYYNGEERAKGNILERFSAQQFPDLHSELNLSSLELGDSALYFCASSVMGGTHNEQFFGPGTRLTVL.

V usage is TRBV2 and J usage is TRBJ1-6, with unresolved D. V was trimmed by 3 bases and J by 5 bases, leaving 8 bases between them. The CDR3 sequence is 14 residues long. From germline, CDR1 is SNHLY and CDR2 FYNNEI. CDR3: CASSDYTDNSPLHF. DNA of the CDR3: TGTGCCAGCAGTGATTATACGGATAATTCACCCCTCCACTTT.

This clone appeared a single time. This chain uses TRBV6-5 with TRBJ2-2; 11 nucleotides match TRBD2. In germline, CDR1 is MNHEY, CDR2 SVGAGI. Germline trimming cut 1 base from V and 3 bases from J; bases unmatched to any gene: 1. The CDR3 totals 16 residues. Written as DNA, the CDR3 is TGTGCCAGCAGTTACTTGGGACTAGCGGACACCGGGGAGCTGTTTTTT. Protein product: CASSYLGLADTGELFF.

This sequence joins TRBV5-6 and TRBJ2-3, with a possible D match to TRBD2 (5 bases). V dropped 3 bases and J dropped 4 bases, with 15 bases sitting between them. Germline CDR1 and CDR2: SGHDT and YYEEEE. CDR3 length: 15 amino acids. The CDR3 loop is CASSSLKLEADTQYF. The CDR3 DNA is TGTGCCAGCAGCTCCCTAAAACTAGAGGCAGATACGCAGTATTTT.

Only a few counts were recorded for this clone. The genes are TRBV10-2 and TRBJ1-2, with D hard to call. Germline V gene data show CDR1 as WSHSY and CDR2 as SAAADI. This CDR3 is 13 amino acids long. With 3 bases removed from V and 7 bases from J, the gap between germline ends came to 12 bases. The CDR3 DNA reads TGCGCCAGCAGTGAAGACACCCGGGGTGGCTACACCTTC. Translating it yields CASSEDTRGGYTF.

V is TRBV5-4 and J is TRBJ2-1; 7 bases fit TRBD2. The CDR3 consists of 15 residues. The germline V gene encodes CDR1 SGHNT and CDR2 YYREEE (reference sequence). Trimming removed 5 bases from V and 3 bases from J; junction bases left unmatched: 8. The chain's CDR3 is CASSWDYQNYNEQFF. The CDR3 region has the DNA TGTGCCAGCAGTTGGGACTATCAAAACTACAATGAGCAGTTCTTC.

The V call is TRBV5-1, the J call TRBJ2-1; the match to TRBD2 covers 14 bases. CDR3 length: 19 residues. Germline V gene sequence: CDR1 SGHRS, CDR2 YFSETQ. V trimming: 0 bases; J trimming: 2 bases; junction bases outside the gene matches: 7. The CDR3, as DNA: TGCGCCAGCAGCTTGGATGGACTAGCGGGAGGCCCAACCTACAATGAGCAGTTCTTC. The encoded protein is CASSLDGLAGGPTYNEQFF.

CDR3 DNA: TGCGCCAGCAGCGTATGGCCAGGGGCAACCTACGAGCAGTACTTC. It yields the protein CASSVWPGATYEQYF. V is TRBV5-1 and J is TRBJ2-7, with TRBD1 as a possible D gene (6 bases). The ends were cut back, 4 bases at V and 2 bases at J, with 16 bases in the middle. Germline CDR1 reads SGHRS; CDR2 reads YFSETQ. The CDR3 is 15 amino acids.

The genes are TRBV5-1 and TRBJ2-4; possibly TRBD2 for D (5 bases). Trimming stripped 4 bases from V and 0 bases from J, with 5 bases between. Germline lookup yields CDR1 SGHRS and CDR2 YFSETQ. The CDR3 sequence is 13 residues long. CDR3 protein: CASSEGAKNIQYF. CDR3 nucleotide sequence: TGCGCCAGCAGCGAGGGAGCCAAAAACATTCAGTACTTC.

The chain couples TRBV27 to TRBJ2-1, with 13 bases lining up with TRBD2. There are 20 residues in the CDR3. Trimming cost V 7 bases and J 4 bases; bases outside gene matches: 19. CDR1 and CDR2 (germline): MNHEY, SMNVEV (reference sequence). CDR3 in amino acids: CASNPSAGLAGSSPYNEQFF. The CDR3 region has the DNA TGTGCCAGCAACCCCAGCGCGGGACTAGCGGGGTCGTCCCCTTACAATGAGCAGTTCTTC.

This clone was counted a single time. The gene calls are TRBV7-6 and TRBJ2-2, with D possibly being TRBD1 (5 bases). Trimming removed 6 bases from V and 3 bases from J, with 14 bases in between. From germline, CDR1 is SGHVS and CDR2 FNYEAQ. The CDR3 is 15 residues long. The CDR3 nucleotides are TGTGCCAGCAGAGAAGGGGTTATGGACACCGGGGAGCTGTTTTTT. Its translation is CASREGVMDTGELFF.

The chain has TRBV19 and TRBJ1-4; maybe TRBD1 (6 bases). The CDR3 covers 15 residues. With 3 bases removed from V and 6 bases from J, the gap between germline ends came to 14 bases. CDR1 is LNHDA and CDR2 is SQIVND in the germline V gene (reference sequence). The CDR3 loop is CASSIAGGAYEKLFF. In DNA, the CDR3 is TGTGCCAGTAGTATCGCGGGGGGCGCTTATGAAAAACTGTTTTTT.

The gene calls are TRBV5-5 and TRBJ2-2, with TRBD2 identical over 7 bases. The CDR3 has 16 amino acids. J gave up 1 base and V 5 bases, and 8 bases lay outside the gene matches. Germline-derived CDR1 and CDR2 are SGHKS and YYEKEE (reference sequence). In DNA, the CDR3 is TGTGCCAGCAGTCCCCATGGCGGGGGGAACACCGGGGAGCTGTTTTTT. The encoded protein is CASSPHGGGNTGELFF.

This chain connects TRBV4-1 to TRBJ1-1; D might be TRBD1 (6 bases). Per germline, CDR1 MGHRA and CDR2 YSYEKL. The CDR3 consists of 16 residues. V was shortened by 4 bases and J by 3 bases, with 18 bases between the two germline ends. This CDR3 reads CASSPGVGVRDTEAFF. CDR3 nucleotides: TGCGCCAGCAGCCCAGGGGTGGGGGTTCGGGACACTGAAGCTTTCTTT.

The J gene is TRBJ2-7, the V gene TRBV19; 10 bases are a match to TRBD1. The germline V gene has CDR1 LNHDA and CDR2 SQIVND (reference sequence). Losses at the gene ends were 4 bases for V and 3 bases for J; bases not matched to a gene: 3. This CDR3 comprises 14 residues. CDR3 loop: CASSRGQGYYEQYF. The CDR3 DNA sequence: TGTGCCAGTAGTAGGGGACAGGGGTACTACGAGCAGTACTTC.

The chain uses TRBV11-2 and TRBJ1-6; the D is unclear. CDR3 length: 12 residues. V was pared by 1 base and J by 10 bases, with 5 bases between. CDR1 SGHAT and CDR2 FQNNGV come from the germline V gene. The CDR3 loop is CASSLGQSPLHF. CDR3 nucleotide sequence: TGTGCCAGCAGCTTAGGACAATCACCCCTCCACTTT.

This clone was counted a single time. This chain uses TRBV7-9 with TRBJ2-7; 9 bases line up with TRBD1. V lost 5 bases to trimming and J lost 6 bases; unmatched junction nucleotides: 8. The length of the CDR3 is 14 residues. The V gene's germline CDR1 is SEHNR and CDR2 FQNEAQ (reference sequence). The CDR3 spells CASSTGQGWSEQYF. CDR3 DNA: TGTGCCAGCAGCACGGGACAGGGCTGGAGCGAGCAGTACTTC.

The chain has TRBV10-1 and TRBJ2-3; perhaps TRBD2 as D (5 bases). CDR3 size: 13 residues. V gave up 4 bases and J gave up 6 bases, with 11 bases separating them. CDR1 WNHNN and CDR2 SYGVQD come from the germline V gene (reference sequence). This CDR3 reads CASSANPGDTQYF. For the CDR3, the DNA is TGCGCCAGCAGTGCCAACCCGGGGGATACGCAGTATTTT.

This clone appeared a few times. The J gene is TRBJ1-3, the V gene TRBV2, with D perhaps matching TRBD1 (5 bases). There are 15 residues in the CDR3. Trimming left V 0 bases short and J 0 bases short, with 6 bases between. From germline, CDR1 is SNHLY and CDR2 FYNNEI. As DNA, the CDR3 is TGTGCCAGCAGTGAAGCAGGGGCCTCTGGAAACACCATATATTTT. Translation: CASSEAGASGNTIYF.

The rearrangement joins TRBV20-1 to TRBJ1-1; the D is unclear. The germline CDR1 and CDR2 sequences are DFQATT and SNEGSKA (reference sequence). V was trimmed by 5 bases and J by 0 bases, leaving 4 bases between them. There are 11 residues in the CDR3. DNA of the CDR3: TGCAGTGCTCGTATGAACACTGAAGCTTTCTTT. It is translated as CSARMNTEAFF.

The chain is built from TRBV5-1 and TRBJ1-2, with 7 bases identical to TRBD1. V lost 4 bases to trimming and J lost 6 bases; unmatched junction nucleotides: 9. Germline assignment: CDR1 SGHRS and CDR2 YFSETQ. This CDR3 contains 14 residues. The CDR3 nucleotides are TGCGCCAGCAGCCCGGACGGGACAGTTAATGGCTACACCTTC. Its translation is CASSPDGTVNGYTF.

V gene TRBV5-4 combines with J gene TRBJ1-2, with 7 bases identical to TRBD1. This CDR3 region has 14 residues. Germline V gene sequence: CDR1 SGHNT, CDR2 YYREEE (reference sequence). Germline trimming cut 3 bases from V and 1 base from J; bases unmatched to any gene: 3. The CDR3 here is CASSSDRLNYGYTF. For the CDR3, the DNA is TGTGCCAGCAGCTCGGACAGGCTTAACTATGGCTACACCTTC.

V usage is TRBV5-1 and J usage is TRBJ2-2; the match to TRBD2 covers 14 bases. This CDR3 has 15 amino acids. Germline V CDR1 and CDR2: SGHRS, YFSETQ. Trimming at V came to 3 bases and at J to 6 bases, leaving 1 base not matched to a gene. CDR3 loop: CASSWGLAGAGELFF. CDR3 coding DNA: TGCGCCAGCAGCTGGGGACTAGCGGGAGCCGGGGAGCTGTTTTTT.